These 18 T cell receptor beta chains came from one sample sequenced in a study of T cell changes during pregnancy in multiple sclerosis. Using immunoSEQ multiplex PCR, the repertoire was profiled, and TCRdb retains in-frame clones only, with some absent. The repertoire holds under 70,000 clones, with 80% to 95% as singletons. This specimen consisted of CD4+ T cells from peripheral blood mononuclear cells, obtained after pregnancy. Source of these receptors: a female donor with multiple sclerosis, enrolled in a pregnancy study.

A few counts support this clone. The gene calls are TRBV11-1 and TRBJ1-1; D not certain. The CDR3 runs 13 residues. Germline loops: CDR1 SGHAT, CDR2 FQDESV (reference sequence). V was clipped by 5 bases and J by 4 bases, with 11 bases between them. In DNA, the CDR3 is TGTGCCAGCAGCCCCGTACAGTCCACTGAAGCTTTCTTT. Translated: CASSPVQSTEAFF.

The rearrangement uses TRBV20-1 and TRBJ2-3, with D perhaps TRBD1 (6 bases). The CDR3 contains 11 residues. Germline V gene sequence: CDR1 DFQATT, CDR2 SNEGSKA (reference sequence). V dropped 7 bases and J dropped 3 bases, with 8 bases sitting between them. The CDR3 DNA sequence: TGCAGTGTCCAGGGGACAGATACGCAGTATTTT. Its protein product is CSVQGTDTQYF.

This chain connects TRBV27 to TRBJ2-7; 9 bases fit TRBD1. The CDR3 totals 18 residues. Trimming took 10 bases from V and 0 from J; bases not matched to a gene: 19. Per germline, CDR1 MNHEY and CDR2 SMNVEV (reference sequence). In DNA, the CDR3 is TGTGCCACCCCCGGGGACAGGGATAAGGAGGGCCACTCCTACGAGCAGTACTTC. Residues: CATPGDRDKEGHSYEQYF.

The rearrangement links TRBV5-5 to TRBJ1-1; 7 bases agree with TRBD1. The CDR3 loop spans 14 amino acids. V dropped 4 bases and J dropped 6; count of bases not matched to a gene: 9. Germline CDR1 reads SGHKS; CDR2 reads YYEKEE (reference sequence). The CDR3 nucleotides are TGTGCCAGCAGCCTCATACAGGGGTCCCCTGAAGCTTTCTTT. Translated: CASSLIQGSPEAFF.

CDR3 residues: CASSFGQGRTGELFF. CDR3 nucleotides: TGTGCCAGCAGTTTTGGACAGGGGAGGACCGGGGAGCTGTTTTTT. V usage is TRBV6-6 and J usage is TRBJ2-2; 9 positions match TRBD1. The J segment lost 5 bases and the V segment lost 4 bases, leaving 5 bases of the junction unmatched. Germline assignment: CDR1 MNHNY and CDR2 SVGAGI (reference sequence). This CDR3 is built from 15 residues.

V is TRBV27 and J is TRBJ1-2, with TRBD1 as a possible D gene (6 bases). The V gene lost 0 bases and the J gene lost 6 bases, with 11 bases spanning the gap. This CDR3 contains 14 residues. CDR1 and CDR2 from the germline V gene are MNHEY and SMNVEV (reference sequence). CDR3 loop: CASSLSWGRDGYTF. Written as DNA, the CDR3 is TGTGCCAGCAGTTTATCGTGGGGGCGGGATGGCTACACCTTC.

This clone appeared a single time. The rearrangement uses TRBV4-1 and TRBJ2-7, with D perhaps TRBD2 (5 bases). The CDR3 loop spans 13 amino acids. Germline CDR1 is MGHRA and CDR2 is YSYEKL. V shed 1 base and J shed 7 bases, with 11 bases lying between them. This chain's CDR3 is CASSQVTPGEQYF. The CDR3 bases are TGCGCCAGCAGCCAAGTAACTCCGGGGGAGCAGTACTTC.

CDR3 nucleotide sequence: TGTGCCAGCAGTTACAGCCGGGGGGGCTCCTACAATGAGCAGTTCTTC. As protein: CASSYSRGGSYNEQFF. The rearrangement joins TRBV6-5 to TRBJ2-1; 8 nucleotides match TRBD2. J was trimmed by 0 bases and V by 2 bases; bases with no gene match: 3. This CDR3 contains 16 residues. CDR1 MNHEY and CDR2 SVGAGI come from the germline V gene.

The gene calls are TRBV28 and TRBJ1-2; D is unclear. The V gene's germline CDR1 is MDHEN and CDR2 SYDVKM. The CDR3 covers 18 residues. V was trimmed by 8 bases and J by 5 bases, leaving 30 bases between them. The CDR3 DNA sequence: TGTGCCAGCCTTCTCCGAGGACCGATTGCGGGCGCAGGTTATGGCTACACCTTC. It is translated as CASLLRGPIAGAGYGYTF.

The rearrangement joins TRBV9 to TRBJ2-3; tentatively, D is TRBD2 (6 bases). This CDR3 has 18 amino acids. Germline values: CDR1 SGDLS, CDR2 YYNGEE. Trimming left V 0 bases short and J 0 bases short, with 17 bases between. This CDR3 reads CASSVEGGTFTSTDTQYF. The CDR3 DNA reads TGTGCCAGCAGCGTAGAAGGCGGGACTTTTACTAGCACAGATACGCAGTATTTT.

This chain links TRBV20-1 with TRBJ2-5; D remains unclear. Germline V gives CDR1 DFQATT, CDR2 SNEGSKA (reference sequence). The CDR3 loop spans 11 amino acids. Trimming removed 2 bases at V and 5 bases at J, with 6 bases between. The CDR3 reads CSARPGETQYF. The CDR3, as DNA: TGCAGTGCTAGACCGGGTGAGACCCAGTACTTC.

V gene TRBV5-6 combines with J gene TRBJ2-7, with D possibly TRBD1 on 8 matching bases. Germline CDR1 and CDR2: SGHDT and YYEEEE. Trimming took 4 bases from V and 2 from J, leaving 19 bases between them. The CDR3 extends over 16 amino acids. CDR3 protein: CASSTLRTGTTYEQYF. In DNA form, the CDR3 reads TGTGCCAGCAGCACTTTAAGGACAGGGACTACCTACGAGCAGTACTTC.

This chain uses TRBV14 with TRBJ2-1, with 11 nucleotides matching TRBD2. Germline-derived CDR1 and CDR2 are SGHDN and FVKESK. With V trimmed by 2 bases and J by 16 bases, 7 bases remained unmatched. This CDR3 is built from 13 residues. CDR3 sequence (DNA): TGTGCCAGCAGCCAACAACTACTAGCGGGAGTCTTCTTC. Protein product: CASSQQLLAGVFF.

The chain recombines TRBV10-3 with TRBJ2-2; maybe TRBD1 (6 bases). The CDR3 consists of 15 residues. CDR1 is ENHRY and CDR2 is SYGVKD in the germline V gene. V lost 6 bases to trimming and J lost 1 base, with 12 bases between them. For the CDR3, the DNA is TGTGCCATCAGGCCAGGGGTGGGGAACACCGGGGAGCTGTTTTTT. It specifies CAIRPGVGNTGELFF.

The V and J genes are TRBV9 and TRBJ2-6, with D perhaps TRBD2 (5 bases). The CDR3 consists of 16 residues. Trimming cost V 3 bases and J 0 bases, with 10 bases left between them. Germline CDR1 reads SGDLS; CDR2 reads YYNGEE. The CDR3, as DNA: TGTGCCAGCAGCGCCGGGATCTTCTCTGGGGCCAACGTCCTGACTTTC. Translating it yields CASSAGIFSGANVLTF.

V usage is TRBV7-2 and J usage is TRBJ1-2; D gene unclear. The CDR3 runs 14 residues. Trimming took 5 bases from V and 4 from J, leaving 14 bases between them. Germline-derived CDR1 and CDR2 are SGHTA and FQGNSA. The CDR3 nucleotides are TGTGCCAGCAGCGTAGATACGGGTGGCTATGGCTACACCTTC. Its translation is CASSVDTGGYGYTF.

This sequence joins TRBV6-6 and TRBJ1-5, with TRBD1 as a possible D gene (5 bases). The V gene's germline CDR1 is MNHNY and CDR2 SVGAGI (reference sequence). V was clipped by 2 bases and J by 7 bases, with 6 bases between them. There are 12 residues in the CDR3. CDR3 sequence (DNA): TGTGCCAGCAGTTACGGGGGGCAGCCCCAGCATTTT. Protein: CASSYGGQPQHF.

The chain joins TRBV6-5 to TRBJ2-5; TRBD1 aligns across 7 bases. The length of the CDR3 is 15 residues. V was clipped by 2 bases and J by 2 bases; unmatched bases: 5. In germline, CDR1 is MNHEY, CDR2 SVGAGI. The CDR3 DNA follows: TGTGCCAGCAGTTACGGGGCAGGGGGACAAGAGACCCAGTACTTC. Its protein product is CASSYGAGGQETQYF.